This T cell receptor (beta chain) was identified in a study of OX40 agonist ivuxolimab in advanced cancers. Findings of the study overall: Expanded peripheral T-cell antigen specificity went undetermined. Compared with others, partial responders at 0.1-3.0 mg/kg displayed clonal expansion among the lowest.

Assay used: immunoSEQ multiplex PCR; TCRdb lists only in-frame clones, some missing. Among roughly 100,000 clones listed, around 85% were seen once. About this clone: Its antigen is still unknown.

The sequenced sample was CD4+ or CD8+ T cells sorted from blood, obtained in a trial of the OX40 agonist ivuxolimab. The TCR sequence derives from an adult with an advanced solid tumor such as melanoma, head and neck, liver or kidney cancer.

For the CDR3, the DNA is TGTGCCATCAGCCCGGGACTAGGGGTGGTTGAGCAGTTCTTC. This encodes CAISPGLGVVEQFF. V gene TRBV10-3 combines with J gene TRBJ2-1; 8 positions match TRBD2. The V and J ends lost 6 bases and 9 bases, in that order; junction bases with no gene match: 10. Germline CDR1 reads ENHRY; CDR2 reads SYGVKD. The CDR3 length is 14 residues.